This TCR beta chain is from a study of immune characterization of retroperitoneal liposarcoma (dated by TCRdb to between 2019 and 2020). As to this clonotype: Its recognized antigen is unknown. It has no much larger one-base neighbor in the sample; base qualities were not kept.

Library preparation employed PCR. TCRdb shows the sequencer as NextSeq 500. Clones were called with MiXCR by TCRdb after fastp trimmed the public reads at Q25, and only in-frame beta chains were retained. When rows share a CDR3 protein, they turn into one entry using the most common DNA and genes. The sample table holds about 10,000 distinct CDR3 sequences, of which 25% to 35% were seen once. The ten biggest clones cover 8.5% of the sample. The CDR3 runs 11 amino acids, cysteine and phenylalanine included. Just CDR3 DNA is preserved here, 33 bases in frame from base 1. CDR1 and CDR2, per the germline V gene, are SGHNT and YENEEA. Relative to germline, V is 8 bases shorter and J is 6 bases shorter, with 10 bases between their ends.

The sequence links TRBV11-3 to TRBJ1-1; the D gene assignment is ambiguous. This clonotype was sampled from a female donor with retroperitoneal liposarcoma. What was sequenced was tumor tissue. The CDR3 reads CASGRAAEAFF. The DNA sequence reads TGTGCCAGCGGACGAGCGGCTGAAGCTTTCTTT.